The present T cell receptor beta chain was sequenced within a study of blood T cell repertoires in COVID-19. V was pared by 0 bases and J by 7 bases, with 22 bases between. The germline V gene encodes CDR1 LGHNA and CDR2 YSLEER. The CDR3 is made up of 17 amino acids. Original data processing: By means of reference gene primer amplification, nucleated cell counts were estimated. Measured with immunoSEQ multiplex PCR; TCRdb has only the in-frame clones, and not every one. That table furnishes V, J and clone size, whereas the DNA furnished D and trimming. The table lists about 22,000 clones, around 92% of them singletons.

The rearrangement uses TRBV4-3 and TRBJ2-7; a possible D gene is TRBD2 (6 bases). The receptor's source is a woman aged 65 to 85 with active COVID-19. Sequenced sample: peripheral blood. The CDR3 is CASSQDLGGPNRWEQYF. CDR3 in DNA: TGCGCCAGCAGCCAAGATCTCGGAGGGCCCAACCGCTGGGAGCAGTACTTC.